One sample yielded the 5 T cell receptor beta chains listed below, sequenced in a study of CXCR3-negative and CXCR3-positive naive CD8 T cells (dated by TCRdb to the late 2010s). The instrument was a NextSeq 550. The Human TCR Profiling Kit (MiLaboratory) was used to prepare UMI-labeled 5' RACE TRB cDNA libraries. TCRdb reprocessed the reads; each CDR3 protein sequence makes one entry, and DNA is unavailable. The sample table records approximately 56,000 distinct CDR3 sequences. About 1.6% of the sample belongs to the ten largest clones. Material for sequencing was naive CXCR3- CD8+ T cells from blood. According to the study, the label for this sample's cell subset or site signals: CD45RO-CCR7+CD27+CD95- naive CD8+ T cells lacking CXCR3 (TNR3-). The receptor source for this set is a human donor in good health. Some clones in this sample may be carry-over from other donors' samples.

V and J are TRBV20-1 and TRBJ1-1. CDR1 is DFQATT and CDR2 is SNEGSKA in the germline V gene (reference sequence). The CDR3 runs 13 residues. The CDR3 sequence: CSARDPPGTEAFF.

V and J are TRBV3-1 and TRBJ2-3. Germline-derived CDR1 and CDR2 are LGHDT and YNNKEL (reference sequence). The CDR3 consists of 14 residues. The chain's CDR3 is CASSYKTRTDTQYF.

Here the CDR3 reads CASSRGLGGANVLTF. The chain carries TRBV5-1 and TRBJ2-6; the TCRdb D gene call, TRBD2, has no DNA to confirm it. The CDR3 is 15 amino acids. CDR1 is SGHRS and CDR2 is YFSETQ in the germline V gene.

This chain uses TRBV11-1 with TRBJ2-3. This CDR3 spans 12 amino acids. The germline CDR1 and CDR2 sequences are SGHAT and FQDESV (reference sequence). The chain's CDR3 is CASSFLPDTQYF.

The chain has TRBV4-3 and TRBJ1-2. CDR3 length: 13 residues. Germline CDR1 LGHNA, CDR2 YSLEER. The CDR3 here is CASTQESRDRVTF.